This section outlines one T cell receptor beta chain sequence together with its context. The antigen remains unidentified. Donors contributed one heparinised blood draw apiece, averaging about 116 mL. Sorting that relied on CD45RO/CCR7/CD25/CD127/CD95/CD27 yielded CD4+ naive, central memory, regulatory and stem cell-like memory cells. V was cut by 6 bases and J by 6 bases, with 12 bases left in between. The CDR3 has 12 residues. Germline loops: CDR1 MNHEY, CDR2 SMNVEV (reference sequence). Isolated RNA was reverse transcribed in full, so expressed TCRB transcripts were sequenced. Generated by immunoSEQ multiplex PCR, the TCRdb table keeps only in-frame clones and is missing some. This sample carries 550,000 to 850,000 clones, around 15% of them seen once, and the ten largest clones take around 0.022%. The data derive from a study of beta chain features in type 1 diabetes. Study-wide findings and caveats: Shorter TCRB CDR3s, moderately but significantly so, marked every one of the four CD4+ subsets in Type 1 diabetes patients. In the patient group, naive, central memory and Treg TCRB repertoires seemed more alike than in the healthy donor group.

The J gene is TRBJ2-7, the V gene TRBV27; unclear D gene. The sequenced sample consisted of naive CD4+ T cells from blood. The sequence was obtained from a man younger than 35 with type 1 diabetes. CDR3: CASRPPFVEQYF. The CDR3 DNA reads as TGTGCCAGCAGGCCTCCCTTTGTCGAGCAGTACTTC.